The 27 T cell receptor beta chains listed next were all sequenced from one sample in a study of blood T cell repertoires in COVID-19. Some clones are missing from TCRdb's copy, which holds only in-frame ones; the method was immunoSEQ multiplex PCR. Of 200,000 to 250,000 clones in the sample, roughly 80% were seen once. The specimen sequenced was peripheral blood. These receptors originate from a woman older than 75 with acute or convalescent COVID-19.

The rearrangement joins TRBV1 to TRBJ2-7; TRBD2, the table's D call, lacks a check against the DNA. TRBV1 is a listed pseudogene. The CDR3 covers 14 residues. CDR3 nucleotide sequence: TGCACCAGCAGCCCGGGTCTCAGTTCCTACGAGCAGTACTTC. This translates into CTSSPGLSSYEQYF.

The chain employs TRBV6-5 and TRBJ2-5; perhaps TRBD1 as D (5 bases). V was trimmed by 4 bases and J by 5 bases, leaving 11 bases between them. This CDR3 is 13 amino acids long. The germline V gene encodes CDR1 MNHEY and CDR2 SVGAGI. CDR3 DNA sequence: TGTGCCAGCAGTTCAGGGTTTAGGGAGACCCAGTACTTC. Protein product: CASSSGFRETQYF.

V usage is TRBV5-1 and J usage is TRBJ1-4; tentatively, D is TRBD1 (6 bases). V was clipped by 4 bases and J by 2 bases, with 15 bases between them. The CDR3 is 16 residues long. Germline V gene lookup returns CDR1 SGHRS and CDR2 YFSETQ. CDR3 region: CASSRQGIDTNEKLFF. The CDR3 nucleotides read TGCGCCAGCAGCCGCCAGGGGATCGACACTAATGAAAAACTGTTTTTT.

The V and J genes are TRBV7-3 and TRBJ2-6; perhaps TRBD1 as D (5 bases). This CDR3 has 15 amino acids. CDR1 SGHTA and CDR2 FQGTGA come from the germline V gene. The V end was cut by 6 bases, the J end by 2 bases, with 11 bases between. CDR3 in DNA: TGTGCCAGCAGTCAACAGGTTACTGGGGCCAACGTCCTGACTTTC. This codes for CASSQQVTGANVLTF.

The chain joins TRBV11-3 to TRBJ1-5, with D hard to call. The V and J ends lost 2 bases and 3 bases respectively, with 5 bases between them. Germline V lookup: CDR1 SGHNT, CDR2 YENEEA. CDR3 length: 13 residues. CDR3 region: CASSLTVNQPQHF. In nucleotides, the CDR3 is TGTGCCAGCAGCTTAACGGTCAATCAGCCCCAGCATTTT.

This clone showed up just a few times. The rearrangement uses TRBV11-2 and TRBJ1-2; 7 bases map to TRBD1. The CDR3 totals 15 residues. Germline CDR1 is SGHAT and CDR2 is FQNNGV. Trimming took 4 bases from V and 5 from J; bases not matched to a gene: 10. This CDR3 is CASSSSGTEIYGYTF. CDR3 nucleotide sequence: TGTGCCAGCAGCTCCTCCGGGACAGAGATTTATGGCTACACCTTC.

The chain is built from TRBV5-1 and TRBJ1-1, with D uncertain. The CDR3 spans 15 residues. V was cut by 0 bases and J by 1 base, with 10 bases left in between. CDR1 is SGHRS, CDR2 YFSETQ, per germline. CDR3 region: CASSLVVGGNTEAFF. Written as DNA, the CDR3 is TGCGCCAGCAGCTTGGTTGTGGGAGGGAACACTGAAGCTTTCTTT.

The sample holds one count of this clone. This chain uses TRBV19 with TRBJ1-2; 9 nucleotides match TRBD1. The CDR3 extends over 15 amino acids. Trimming took 6 bases from V and 6 from J; bases not matched to a gene: 11. Germline values: CDR1 LNHDA, CDR2 SQIVND (reference sequence). CDR3 nucleotide sequence: TGTGCCAGTAGACCAAGCGGACAGGGGACTCATGGCTACACCTTC. It encodes CASRPSGQGTHGYTF.

The gene calls are TRBV19 and TRBJ1-2; D call uncertain. CDR1 is LNHDA, CDR2 SQIVND, per germline (reference sequence). Trimming shortened V by 5 bases and J by 4 bases, and 5 bases separated the two germline ends. This CDR3 is built from 11 residues. Here the CDR3 reads CASSLGYGYTF. In nucleotides, the CDR3 is TGTGCCAGTAGTCTCGGCTATGGCTACACCTTC.

This sequence joins TRBV10-2 and TRBJ1-1; no definite D call. Germline values: CDR1 WSHSY, CDR2 SAAADI. V was clipped by 3 bases and J by 2 bases, with 7 bases between them. The CDR3 covers 13 residues. The DNA for the CDR3 is TGCGCCAGCAGTGAACAGTTAAACACTGAAGCTTTCTTT. Encoded protein: CASSEQLNTEAFF.

This clone was observed a handful of times. The rearrangement joins TRBV19 to TRBJ1-2; TRBD1 is a possible D gene (5 bases). Between the trimmed V and J ends, which lost 9 bases and 8 bases, there was a span of 10 bases. Germline CDR1 and CDR2: LNHDA and SQIVND (reference sequence). CDR3 length: 10 amino acids. CDR3 sequence reads: CASSGFGYTF. CDR3 coding DNA: TGTGCCAGCTCAGGGTTCGGCTACACCTTC.

The chain joins TRBV6-5 to TRBJ1-2, with TRBD1 identical over 7 bases. The V segment lost 5 bases and the J segment 7 bases; nucleotides outside the gene matches: 7. From germline, CDR1 is MNHEY and CDR2 SVGAGI. CDR3 size: 13 residues. Written as DNA, the CDR3 is TGTGCCAGCAGTATGGGGACAGAGAGTGGCTACACCTTC. Translation: CASSMGTESGYTF.

Points on this clone: One end of the junction varies from germline; a read error may be responsible. The chain has TRBV4-1 and TRBJ2-7; no definite D call. The CDR3 contains 14 residues. The germline gives CDR1 MGHRA, CDR2 YSYEKL. The CDR3 sequence is CASSQDQVSRVLHF. The CDR3 DNA reads TGCGCCAGCAGCCAAGATCAAGTGAGTCGGGTGCTGCACTTC.

The chain couples TRBV2 to TRBJ1-5; a weak D match, TRBD1 (6 bases). CDR1 SNHLY and CDR2 FYNNEI come from the germline V gene. The V gene lost 0 bases and the J gene lost 7 bases, with 13 bases spanning the gap. CDR3 size: 15 residues. CDR3 protein: CASSEAPGVGQPQHF. CDR3 DNA: TGTGCCAGCAGTGAAGCTCCAGGGGTGGGCCAGCCCCAGCATTTT.

The chain links TRBV19 to TRBJ1-2; 8 bases align to TRBD1. Germline V gives CDR1 LNHDA, CDR2 SQIVND (reference sequence). There are 18 residues in the CDR3. V trimming: 5 bases; J trimming: 5 bases; junction bases outside the gene matches: 19. The CDR3 region has the DNA TGTGCCAGTAGTCCTTTCCACCCAGGGGGCTTAAGGACATATGGCTACACCTTC. Translation: CASSPFHPGGLRTYGYTF.

The chain links TRBV29-1 to TRBJ1-2; D is unresolved. Trimming took 4 bases from V and 6 from J, leaving 12 bases between them. Looked up from germline, CDR1 is SQVTM and CDR2 is ANQGSEA. The CDR3 has 12 residues. CDR3 loop: CSVGDTSDGYTF. The CDR3 nucleotides are TGCAGCGTTGGCGACACCTCCGATGGCTACACCTTC. Looking up the rest from reference TRBV29-1 and TRBJ1-2 gives the full variable domain: SAVISQKPSRDICQRGTSLTIQCQVDSQVTMMFWYRQQPGQSLTLIATANQGSEATYESGFVIDKFPISRPNLTFSTLTVSNMSPEDSSIYLCSVGDTSDGYTFGSGTRLTVV.

This chain joins TRBV4-2 and TRBJ1-2, with 9 bases matching TRBD1. Germline assignment: CDR1 LGHNA and CDR2 YNFKEQ. CDR3 length: 13 amino acids. Losses at the gene ends were 0 bases for V and 13 bases for J; bases not matched to a gene: 6. CDR3 sequence reads: CASSQDQQGAFTF. The CDR3 DNA sequence: TGTGCCAGCAGCCAAGATCAACAGGGGGCTTTCACCTTC.

This rearrangement joins TRBV4-3 to TRBJ2-7; D may be TRBD1 (6 bases). The CDR3 loop spans 16 amino acids. Germline lookup yields CDR1 LGHNA and CDR2 YSLEER. V lost 4 bases and J lost 0, with 16 bases in between. The CDR3 loop reads CASSPSPWDTSYEQYF. The CDR3 region has the DNA TGCGCCAGCAGCCCCTCCCCGTGGGACACCTCCTACGAGCAGTACTTC.

V gene TRBV7-2 combines with J gene TRBJ1-2; D unresolved. V dropped 0 bases and J dropped 0 bases, with 8 bases sitting between them. The CDR3 has 15 residues. The germline CDR1 and CDR2 sequences are SGHTA and FQGNSA. CDR3: CASSLARDANYGYTF. The DNA of the CDR3 is TGTGCCAGCAGCTTAGCGCGTGATGCTAACTATGGCTACACCTTC.

The V gene is TRBV11-2, the J gene TRBJ1-1; D is perhaps TRBD1 (5 bases). V was shortened by 5 bases and J by 8 bases, with 12 bases between the two germline ends. The CDR3 length is 12 residues. Germline V gene sequence: CDR1 SGHAT, CDR2 FQNNGV. CDR3 sequence: CASSVVGLEAFF. CDR3 DNA sequence: TGTGCCAGCAGCGTAGTGGGGCTCGAAGCTTTCTTT.

The chain is built from TRBV7-9 and TRBJ1-6; D remains unclear. The length of the CDR3 is 16 residues. V lost 6 bases and J lost 0, with 12 bases in between. Germline values: CDR1 SEHNR, CDR2 FQNEAQ (reference sequence). Here the CDR3 reads CASRKDGSSYNSPLHF. Here the CDR3 DNA reads TGTGCCAGCAGAAAGGACGGGAGCTCCTATAATTCACCCCTCCACTTT.

The V call is TRBV7-2, the J call TRBJ1-2; 9 positions match TRBD1. The CDR3 is 14 amino acids. Germline CDR1 SGHTA, CDR2 FQGNSA. Trimming cost V 2 bases and J 6 bases; bases outside gene matches: 4. In nucleotides, the CDR3 is TGTGCCAGCAGCTTAAACAGGGGGCTCCATGGCTACACCTTC. The encoded protein is CASSLNRGLHGYTF.

This chain links TRBV18 with TRBJ1-1; D gene unclear. Germline V gene lookup returns CDR1 KGHSH and CDR2 LQKENI. The ends were cut back, 0 bases at V and 5 bases at J, with 13 bases in the middle. This CDR3 is 15 amino acids long. The CDR3 here is CASSPPSLPGTEAFF. The CDR3 nucleotides are TGTGCCAGCTCACCACCGAGCCTCCCCGGGACTGAAGCTTTCTTT.

V and J are TRBV6-1 and TRBJ1-5; tentatively, D is TRBD1 (5 bases). The germline gives CDR1 MNHNS, CDR2 SASEGT. This CDR3 has 14 residues. V lost 3 bases to trimming and J lost 9 bases, with 15 bases between them. The CDR3 here is CASSEVEQESPQHF. The CDR3 DNA reads as TGTGCCAGCAGTGAGGTGGAACAGGAATCGCCCCAGCATTTT.

The J gene is TRBJ2-1, the V gene TRBV30; TRBD2 agrees at 10 bases. Germline CDR1 and CDR2: GTSNPN and SVGIG (reference sequence). This CDR3 is 17 amino acids long. Losses at the gene ends were 0 bases for V and 8 bases for J; bases not matched to a gene: 13. The CDR3 sequence is CAWSVPTPSGRADEQFF. The CDR3 nucleotides are TGTGCCTGGAGTGTACCCACCCCCAGCGGGAGGGCCGATGAGCAGTTCTTC.

J is TRBJ1-6 and V is TRBV13; maybe TRBD1 (5 bases). Deletions cut 5 bases from V and 7 bases from J, with 21 bases between. CDR3 size: 17 residues. The germline V gene encodes CDR1 PRHDT and CDR2 FYEKMQ (reference sequence). DNA for the CDR3: TGTGCCAGCAGCCCAAGGGTTGGCCAGGGAGGCAATTCACCCCTCCACTTT. The encoded protein is CASSPRVGQGGNSPLHF. Complete variable domain (other parts from reference TRBV13 and TRBJ1-6): AAGVIQSPRHLIKEKRETATLKCYPIPRHDTVYWYQQGPGQDPQFLISFYEKMQSDKGSIPDRFSAQQFSDYHSELNMSSLELGDSALYFCASSPRVGQGGNSPLHFGNGTRLTVT.

The chain employs TRBV2 and TRBJ1-6; TRBD1 matches 8 bases. The CDR3 totals 15 residues. CDR1 is SNHLY, CDR2 FYNNEI, per germline. Trimming at V came to 7 bases and at J to 10 bases, leaving 12 bases not matched to a gene. This chain's CDR3 is CASNRQGLGGSPLHF. The CDR3 coding sequence is TGTGCCAGCAATCGACAGGGGTTGGGAGGCTCACCCCTCCACTTT. The whole variable domain, remainder taken from reference TRBV2 and TRBJ1-6, is EPEVTQTPSHQVTQMGQEVILRCVPISNHLYFYWYRQILGQKVEFLVSFYNNEISEKSEIFDDQFSVERPDGSNFTLKIRSTKLEDSAMYFCASNRQGLGGSPLHFGNGTRLTVT.